The 26 T cell receptor beta chains below were found in one sample sequenced in a study of T cells in Graves' hyperthyroidism and ophthalmopathy. There were TCR beta CDR3 regions amplified from RNA transcripts. Initially, a first-round RT-PCR of the TCR CDR3 employed the HTBI primer set. One entry per CDR3 protein, called by TCRdb with MiXCR from the multiplex PCR reads. The sample contains 500,000 to 800,000 distinct CDR3 sequences, just under 45% of which appear only once. The sequencing input was peripheral blood or thyroid tissue (not recorded which). The receptors derive from an adult man with Graves' disease, either hyperthyroidism or ophthalmopathy (not recorded which).

This clonotype was seen ten or more times. The genes are TRBV7-9 and TRBJ2-5, with D tentatively TRBD2 (5 bases). Trimming removed 5 bases from V and 5 bases from J, with 15 bases in between. This CDR3 comprises 14 residues. In germline, CDR1 is SEHNR, CDR2 FQNEAQ (reference sequence). CDR3 sequence reads: CASSDREGWETQYF. The CDR3 DNA sequence: TGTGCCAGCAGCGACCGGGAAGGGTGGGAGACCCAGTACTTC.

In its sample, this clonotype was seen many times. The CDR3 here is CASSLFTDNSPLHF. The CDR3 bases are TGTGCCAGCAGCTTATTTACCGATAATTCACCCCTCCACTTT. The chain carries TRBV7-2 and TRBJ1-6, with D hard to call. The V and J ends lost 2 bases and 5 bases respectively, with 7 bases between them. The length of the CDR3 is 14 residues. Germline V gives CDR1 SGHTA, CDR2 FQGNSA.

With respect to this clonotype: The junction and the germline gene differ at one end; a read error may be behind it. The chain recombines TRBV9 with TRBJ2-7; possible D gene TRBD2, 6 bases. The V gene's germline CDR1 is SGDLS and CDR2 YYNGEE. This CDR3 has 12 residues. CDR3 in DNA: TGTACCAGCAGCCCAGGGAGGTACGAGCAGTACTTC. It translates to CTSSPGRYEQYF.

As for this clonotype: The junction shows a germline mismatch at one end, possibly a read error. The rearrangement uses TRBV7-4 and TRBJ1-6; D gene uncertain. CDR3 length: 16 amino acids. The germline CDR1 and CDR2 sequences are SGHVT and SQSDAQ. The CDR3 spells CASSQVVVGYNSPLHF. CDR3 nucleotide sequence: TGCGCCAGCAGCCAAGTCGTCGTTGGCTATAATTCACCCCTCCACTTT.

This clonotype was seen a single time. This could be a read error, since a much larger clone is one nucleotide away. The chain recombines TRBV7-3 with TRBJ2-7; TRBD2 aligns across 8 bases. The CDR3 has 13 residues. Trimming cost V 5 bases and J 6 bases; bases outside gene matches: 6. Germline lookup yields CDR1 SGHTA and CDR2 FQGTGA. CDR3 region: CASSPRAGGEQYF. The CDR3 DNA is TGTGCCAGCAGCCCAAGGGCGGGAGGCGAGCAGTACTTC. Variable domain in full (rest from reference TRBV7-3 and TRBJ2-7): GAGVSQTPSNKVTEKGKYVELRCDPISGHTALYWYRQSLGQGPEFLIYFQGTGAADDSGLPNDRFFAVRPEGSVSTLKIQRTERGDSAVYLCASSPRAGGEQYFGPGTRLTVT.

The V gene is TRBV3-1, the J gene TRBJ1-3, with D unclear. The CDR3 is made up of 14 amino acids. V was cut by 0 bases and J by 4 bases, with 7 bases left in between. Germline V gives CDR1 LGHDT, CDR2 YNNKEL (reference sequence). The CDR3 DNA reads as TGTGCCAGCAGCCAAGATTCGGGCGGAAACACCATATATTTT. As protein: CASSQDSGGNTIYF.

There are a few counts of this clonotype. The CDR3 reads CSASGVDRNEKLFF. DNA of the CDR3: TGCAGTGCTAGCGGGGTGGACAGAAATGAAAAACTGTTTTTT. This chain links TRBV20-1 with TRBJ1-4, with a weak D call TRBD1 (6 bases). Trimming cost V 3 bases and J 5 bases, with 13 bases left between them. The CDR3 extends over 14 amino acids. The germline V gene encodes CDR1 DFQATT and CDR2 SNEGSKA (reference sequence).

The chain couples TRBV12-3 or TRBV12-4 to TRBJ2-7; 7 nucleotides agree with TRBD2. The V and J ends lost 8 bases and 2 bases, in that order; junction bases with no gene match: 12. This CDR3 region has 15 residues. DNA of the CDR3: TGTGCCAGCTGTCTCGGGGAGGGCTCAACCTACGAGCAGTACTTC. This translates into CASCLGEGSTYEQYF.

The V call is TRBV2, the J call TRBJ2-7; 9 nucleotides line up with TRBD2. The germline CDR1 and CDR2 sequences are SNHLY and FYNNEI. Trimming at V came to 6 bases and at J to 0 bases, leaving 6 bases not matched to a gene. This CDR3 spans 15 amino acids. The CDR3 sequence: CASSPGSGSSYEQYF. CDR3 sequence (DNA): TGTGCCAGCAGCCCCGGTAGCGGGAGCTCCTACGAGCAGTACTTC.

The chain has TRBV7-9 and TRBJ1-5, with D possibly TRBD1 on 5 matching bases. Trimming took 11 bases from V and 5 from J, leaving 16 bases between them. The CDR3 loop spans 13 amino acids. Per germline, CDR1 SEHNR and CDR2 FQNEAQ (reference sequence). The chain's CDR3 is CAWSKGTHQPQHF. In DNA, the CDR3 is TGTGCCTGGAGTAAGGGGACTCATCAGCCCCAGCATTTT.

To note about this clonotype: Given the absence of the conserved phenylalanine or tryptophan at the CDR3 end, a read error is likely. Because the CDR3's place on the DNA is in doubt, the DNA is left out and the CDR3 is given as listed by TCRdb. The rearrangement uses TRBV29-1 and TRBJ1-1. CDR1 SQVTM and CDR2 ANQGSEA come from the germline V gene. The CDR3 spans 11 amino acids, including both terminal residues. CDR3 amino acids: CSVEDMGEASL.

This clonotype was counted a few times. This chain joins TRBV7-2 and TRBJ1-2, with D perhaps matching TRBD1 (6 bases). V was cut by 5 bases and J by 2 bases, with 18 bases left in between. The CDR3 is 16 amino acids. The V gene's germline CDR1 is SGHTA and CDR2 FQGNSA. The CDR3 loop reads CASSARTAQINYGYTF. CDR3 DNA: TGTGCCAGCAGCGCTCGGACAGCTCAGATCAACTATGGCTACACCTTC.

Note on this clonotype: A much larger clonotype is one base distant, so this may be a read error. A read error is likely, as this CDR3 ends without the conserved phenylalanine or tryptophan. This chain joins TRBV10-2 and TRBJ2-7; TRBD1 aligns across 7 bases. CDR3 length: 14 amino acids. Trimming removed 3 bases from V and 0 bases from J; junction bases left unmatched: 2. The V gene's germline CDR1 is WSHSY and CDR2 SAAADI. The CDR3 region has the DNA TGCGCCAGCAGTGACTGGGACAGCTCCTACGAGCAGTACCTC. Translating it yields CASSDWDSSYEQYL.

The chain uses TRBV7-9 and TRBJ1-5; D gene ambiguous. The germline V and J ends were trimmed by 3 bases and 0 bases, with 12 bases remaining between them. CDR3 length equals 16 residues. Germline V gene data show CDR1 as SEHNR and CDR2 as FQNEAQ (reference sequence). CDR3 sequence: CASSFGRVASNQPQHF. CDR3 in DNA: TGTGCCAGCAGCTTTGGTAGGGTGGCTAGCAATCAGCCCCAGCATTTT.

This clonotype showed up just a few times. This sequence joins TRBV12-3 or TRBV12-4 and TRBJ2-7, with TRBD2 as a possible D gene (6 bases). V gave up 6 bases and J gave up 2 bases, with 20 bases separating them. This CDR3 region has 16 residues. In nucleotides, the CDR3 is TGTGCCAGCAGCCAAGGACAAGGTTCGGGGGCCTACGAGCAGTACTTC. This gives the protein CASSQGQGSGAYEQYF.

The CDR3 coding sequence is TGTGCCACCAGCAGGGAACAGTCAGGGACTGGGGCCAACGTCCTGACTTTC. It encodes CATSREQSGTGANVLTF. The chain joins TRBV15 to TRBJ2-6; D possibly corresponds to TRBD1 (5 bases). V was shortened by 3 bases and J by 2 bases, with 14 bases between the two germline ends. Germline V CDR1 and CDR2: LNHNV, YYDKDF (reference sequence). The CDR3 extends over 17 amino acids. The full variable domain, in which reference TRBV15 and TRBJ2-6 provide the parts outside the CDR3, is DAMVIQNPRYQVTQFGKPVTLSCSQTLNHNVMYWYQQKSSQAPKLLFHYYDKDFNNEADTPDNFQSRRPNTSFCFLDIRSPGLGDTAMYLCATSREQSGTGANVLTFGAGSRLTVL.

This sequence joins TRBV2 and TRBJ1-4; TRBD1 matches 9 bases. Trimming removed 6 bases from V and 12 bases from J; junction bases left unmatched: 8. The CDR3 totals 13 residues. The germline V gene encodes CDR1 SNHLY and CDR2 FYNNEI. The CDR3 protein is CASRQDGTGQLFF. The CDR3 DNA follows: TGTGCCAGCAGACAAGATGGGACAGGGCAACTGTTTTTT.

This clonotype was detected ten times or more. J is TRBJ1-4 and V is TRBV2; TRBD1 might be the D (6 bases). The CDR3 is 14 residues long. Germline lookup yields CDR1 SNHLY and CDR2 FYNNEI. V dropped 3 bases and J dropped 15 bases, with 20 bases sitting between them. The chain's CDR3 is CASSESGATGLMFF. The CDR3 DNA is TGTGCCAGCAGTGAGTCGGGGGCTACAGGTCTAATGTTTTTT.

V and J are TRBV7-9 and TRBJ2-7, with TRBD1 identical over 9 bases. The CDR3 runs 13 residues. The J segment lost 1 base and the V segment lost 11 bases, leaving 6 bases of the junction unmatched. The germline V gene encodes CDR1 SEHNR and CDR2 FQNEAQ (reference sequence). As DNA, the CDR3 is TGTGCCGAGGGACAGGGTGGATCCTACGAGCAGTACTTC. Its translation: CAEGQGGSYEQYF. Full variable domain (rest looked up from reference TRBV7-9 and TRBJ2-7): DTGVSQNPRHKITKRGQNVTFRCDPISEHNRLYWYRQTLGQGPEFLTYFQNEAQLEKSRLLSDRFSAERPKGSFSTLEIQRTEQGDSAMYLCAEGQGGSYEQYFGPGTRLTVT.

This chain joins TRBV29-1 and TRBJ1-4; TRBD1 agrees at 7 bases. The CDR3 spans 13 residues. Unmatched junction bases numbered 8, after V lost 6 bases and J lost 7 bases. The germline V gene has CDR1 SQVTM and CDR2 ANQGSEA. The CDR3 spells CSVGGWNTEKLFF. Here the CDR3 DNA reads TGCAGCGTAGGGGGCTGGAACACTGAAAAACTGTTTTTT.

This clonotype showed up just a few times. This sequence joins TRBV7-9 and TRBJ2-7, with 9 bases matching TRBD1. This CDR3 spans 15 amino acids. Germline V gene data show CDR1 as SEHNR and CDR2 as FQNEAQ (reference sequence). The junction had 5 bases not matched to a gene; V was cut back by 5 bases and J by 0 bases. The CDR3 DNA reads TGTGCCAGCAGCATAGGGACAGGGCCCTCCTACGAGCAGTACTTC. Its translation is CASSIGTGPSYEQYF.

V gene TRBV7-4 combines with J gene TRBJ1-6; 7 nucleotides align to TRBD1. The CDR3 spans 18 residues. Germline V gives CDR1 SGHVT, CDR2 SQSDAQ. Trimming at V came to 4 bases and at J to 6 bases, leaving 15 bases not matched to a gene. Here the CDR3 DNA reads TGTGCCAGCAGCTCGCACGACCTACAGGGGACATCTAATTCACCCCTCCACTTT. Translation: CASSSHDLQGTSNSPLHF.

As concerns this clonotype: This may stem from a read error, because a much larger clone lies one nucleotide away. The chain joins TRBV2 to TRBJ2-7, with 10 bases fitting TRBD2. Trimming at V came to 4 bases and at J to 6 bases, leaving 9 bases not matched to a gene. Germline lookup yields CDR1 SNHLY and CDR2 FYNNEI. The CDR3 is 15 amino acids. For the CDR3, the DNA is TGTGCCAGCAGTGTAAGGCTAGCGGGAGAACGCGAGCAGTACTTC. It yields the protein CASSVRLAGEREQYF. The complete variable domain, with remaining parts taken from reference TRBV2 and TRBJ2-7, reads EPEVTQTPSHQVTQMGQEVILRCVPISNHLYFYWYRQILGQKVEFLVSFYNNEISEKSEIFDDQFSVERPDGSNFTLKIRSTKLEDSAMYFCASSVRLAGEREQYFGPGTRLTVT.

The sample holds many counts of this clonotype. V usage is TRBV7-9 and J usage is TRBJ1-1; weak D call: TRBD1 (6 bases). CDR3 length: 14 residues. CDR1 SEHNR and CDR2 FQNEAQ come from the germline V gene (reference sequence). With 4 bases removed from V and 6 bases from J, the gap between germline ends came to 15 bases. CDR3 bases: TGTGCCAGCAGCTACTGGGACAATGAGGCTGAAGCTTTCTTT. Protein sequence: CASSYWDNEAEAFF.

V usage is TRBV2 and J usage is TRBJ2-7, with D perhaps matching TRBD1 (5 bases). Germline values: CDR1 SNHLY, CDR2 FYNNEI. V was clipped by 6 bases and J by 2 bases, with 8 bases between them. The CDR3 covers 12 residues. CDR3: CASRDKAYEQYF. CDR3 nucleotide sequence: TGTGCCAGCAGGGACAAGGCCTACGAGCAGTACTTC.

The rearrangement uses TRBV2 and TRBJ1-5; D remains unclear. Per the germline V gene, CDR1 is SNHLY and CDR2 is FYNNEI. The CDR3 is 14 residues long. The V gene lost 4 bases and the J gene lost 6 bases, with 13 bases spanning the gap. The CDR3 DNA follows: TGTGCCAGCAGTGTGGACCTAGGGCCTCAGCCCCAGCATTTT. Amino acid sequence: CASSVDLGPQPQHF.